Following are 27 T cell receptor beta chains from one sample sequenced in a study of cytomegalovirus exposure and HLA in healthy donors. Primers for the PCR totalled 60 Vbeta and 13 Jbeta. TCRdb keeps only in-frame clones here, not all; method: immunoSEQ multiplex PCR. The data contain 150,000 to 200,000 clones, about 75% of them seen just once; the ten biggest clones take up around 0.98%. Sample: PBMCs. The receptor set was obtained from a woman aged 50 to 65 in good health and CMV-seropositive.

The chain recombines TRBV27 with TRBJ2-1; 10 nucleotides agree with TRBD2. Looked up from germline, CDR1 is MNHEY and CDR2 is SMNVEV (reference sequence). This CDR3 region has 14 residues. The V segment lost 5 bases and the J segment 2 bases; nucleotides outside the gene matches: 0. The CDR3 DNA reads as TGTGCCAGCAGTAGCGGGAGGGCCTACAATGAGCAGTTCTTC. Protein product: CASSSGRAYNEQFF.

The chain couples TRBV5-4 to TRBJ1-2; D ambiguous. There are 15 residues in the CDR3. V was shortened by 6 bases and J by 6 bases, with 21 bases between the two germline ends. CDR1 and CDR2 from the germline V gene are SGHNT and YYREEE (reference sequence). CDR3 sequence: CASTLGGMDEDGYTF. The CDR3 DNA reads TGTGCCAGCACCCTGGGAGGGATGGATGAAGATGGCTACACCTTC.

The rearrangement uses TRBV29-1 and TRBJ2-3; 9 bases are shared with TRBD1. The V gene end was trimmed by 1 base and the J gene end by 3 bases; junction bases not matched to a gene: 8. From germline, CDR1 is SQVTM and CDR2 ANQGSEA. The length of the CDR3 is 16 residues. In DNA, the CDR3 is TGCAGCGTTGAAGGGGCCACAGGGGGCCCAACAGATACGCAGTATTTT. Translating gives CSVEGATGGPTDTQYF.

The genes are TRBV5-6 and TRBJ2-7; 10 bases align to TRBD2. V was clipped by 4 bases and J by 6 bases; unmatched bases: 4. Germline lookup yields CDR1 SGHDT and CDR2 YYEEEE. CDR3 size: 13 residues. The CDR3 DNA reads TGTGCCAGCAGCGTAGGACTAGCGGCCGAGCAGTACTTC. This sequence encodes CASSVGLAAEQYF.

The chain couples TRBV9 to TRBJ2-1; D may be TRBD1 (5 bases). CDR3 length: 15 amino acids. Trimming took 3 bases from V and 1 from J, leaving 11 bases between them. Germline V gene sequence: CDR1 SGDLS, CDR2 YYNGEE. Here the CDR3 DNA reads TGTGCCAGCAGCGCGCAGGGTTTATCCTACAATGAGCAGTTCTTC. The encoded protein is CASSAQGLSYNEQFF.

V and J are TRBV28 and TRBJ2-7; 9 bases align to TRBD2. With 6 bases clipped from V and 3 bases from J, the junction kept 9 bases outside the gene matches. The CDR3 extends over 15 amino acids. Germline-derived CDR1 and CDR2 are MDHEN and SYDVKM. CDR3 loop: CASRLSGTSYYEQYF. The CDR3 DNA reads TGTGCCAGCAGACTATCGGGGACTAGCTACTACGAGCAGTACTTC.

This clone is a singleton in its sample. The genes are TRBV6-5 and TRBJ2-3, with 10 bases identical to TRBD1. This CDR3 has 16 amino acids. Germline V gene lookup returns CDR1 MNHEY and CDR2 SVGAGI. The ends lost 4 bases at V and 0 bases at J; junction bases unmatched: 4. DNA for the CDR3: TGTGCCAGCAGTTCCCGGACAGGGGGGAGCACAGATACGCAGTATTTT. Amino acid sequence: CASSSRTGGSTDTQYF.

Points on this clone: At one end the junction does not follow the germline gene, possibly because of a read error. The chain recombines TRBV7-9 with TRBJ1-1; D might be TRBD1 (5 bases). The CDR3 consists of 12 residues. Per the germline V gene, CDR1 is SEHNR and CDR2 is FQNEAQ (reference sequence). This CDR3 reads CSSSLLTGEAFF. CDR3 DNA: TGTTCCAGCAGCTTGCTCACAGGAGAAGCTTTCTTT.

CDR3 nucleotides: TGTGCCAGCAGCTTGGCGGGGGTAAGAGGCTATGGCTACACCTTC. This encodes CASSLAGVRGYGYTF. The rearrangement joins TRBV5-6 to TRBJ1-2, with D possibly matching TRBD1 (5 bases). Germline V gene lookup returns CDR1 SGHDT and CDR2 YYEEEE. The V end was cut by 0 bases, the J end by 4 bases, with 13 bases between. CDR3 length: 15 residues.

The chain has TRBV2 and TRBJ1-2; TRBD1 might be the D (6 bases). Trimming stripped 6 bases from V and 2 bases from J, with 25 bases between. This CDR3 spans 18 amino acids. Germline V gene data show CDR1 as SNHLY and CDR2 as FYNNEI. The CDR3 DNA sequence: TGTGCCAGCAGGTTACCGGAAAGTGACAGGAGTTTGAACTATGGCTACACCTTC. This codes for CASRLPESDRSLNYGYTF.

The chain carries TRBV7-6 and TRBJ2-7; 7 bases agree with TRBD1. This CDR3 has 15 amino acids. Trimming removed 1 base from V and 1 base from J; junction bases left unmatched: 4. Germline V gene lookup returns CDR1 SGHVS and CDR2 FNYEAQ. The CDR3 coding sequence is TGTGCCAGCAGCTTAGGGACAGGACTTTCCTACGAGCAGTACTTC. This encodes CASSLGTGLSYEQYF.

The chain uses TRBV10-3 and TRBJ2-1; perhaps TRBD1 as D (5 bases). The CDR3 totals 16 residues. In germline, CDR1 is ENHRY, CDR2 SYGVKD. V shed 6 bases and J shed 0 bases, with 15 bases lying between them. CDR3 sequence reads: CAIRDTDFSSYNEQFF. DNA for the CDR3: TGTGCCATCAGGGACACAGACTTTAGCTCCTACAATGAGCAGTTCTTC.

This rearrangement joins TRBV2 to TRBJ2-2; 8 nucleotides match TRBD2. This CDR3 is built from 14 residues. V was pared by 5 bases and J by 5 bases, with 4 bases of the junction left unmatched. Germline V gene data show CDR1 as SNHLY and CDR2 as FYNNEI. Written as DNA, the CDR3 is TGTGCCAGCAGTAGCGGGAGAGAAACCGGGGAGCTGTTTTTT. This codes for CASSSGRETGELFF.

The rearrangement uses TRBV28 and TRBJ1-3; a weak D match, TRBD1 (5 bases). The CDR3 loop spans 16 amino acids. V was trimmed by 3 bases and J by 3 bases, leaving 15 bases between them. Germline lookup yields CDR1 MDHEN and CDR2 SYDVKM. The CDR3, as DNA: TGTGCCAGCAGTTTTGGGGGGGGACCGAGTGGAAACACCATATATTTT. It specifies CASSFGGGPSGNTIYF.

V is TRBV7-3 and J is TRBJ1-1; D is uncertain. The germline gives CDR1 SGHTA, CDR2 FQGTGA. CDR3 length: 15 amino acids. V gave up 5 bases and J gave up 1 base, with 14 bases separating them. The CDR3 reads CASSPDPSGNTEAFF. In DNA, the CDR3 is TGTGCCAGCAGCCCCGACCCCTCAGGGAACACTGAAGCTTTCTTT.

This chain uses TRBV5-4 with TRBJ2-5, with 10 bases that match TRBD2. The CDR3 covers 17 residues. Per germline, CDR1 SGHNT and CDR2 YYREEE (reference sequence). J was trimmed by 1 base and V by 0 bases; bases with no gene match: 6. The DNA for the CDR3 is TGTGCCAGCAGCTTGGGGGGAACTAGCGGGACCCAAGAGACCCAGTACTTC. It codes for CASSLGGTSGTQETQYF. Supplemented by reference TRBV5-4 and TRBJ2-5, the full variable domain reads ETGVTQSPTHLIKTRGQQVTLRCSSQSGHNTVSWYQQALGQGPQFIFQYYREEENGRGNFPPRFSGLQFPNYSSELNVNALELDDSALYLCASSLGGTSGTQETQYFGPGTRLLVL.

The chain is built from TRBV2 and TRBJ1-5, with D possibly TRBD1 on 5 matching bases. CDR3 size: 13 residues. V was trimmed by 8 bases and J by 4 bases, leaving 12 bases between them. From germline, CDR1 is SNHLY and CDR2 FYNNEI. This CDR3 is CASQDSVNQPQHF. For the CDR3, the DNA is TGTGCCAGCCAAGACAGTGTTAATCAGCCCCAGCATTTT.

This chain connects TRBV6-6 to TRBJ1-4; unclear D gene. This CDR3 spans 13 amino acids. The ends were cut back, 7 bases at V and 8 bases at J, with 14 bases in the middle. Germline loops: CDR1 MNHNY, CDR2 SVGAGI (reference sequence). DNA of the CDR3: TGTGCCAGCACCGCGACGGGAGGGGAAAAACTGTTTTTT. Translation gives CASTATGGEKLFF.

The chain employs TRBV6-1 and TRBJ2-1; TRBD2 matches 7 bases. Looked up from germline, CDR1 is MNHNS and CDR2 is SASEGT. CDR3 size: 18 residues. V shed 1 base and J 0 bases; nucleotides not matched to a gene: 9. The CDR3 DNA is TGTGCCAGCAGTGAAGTCCTATTGAGCGGGGCCTCCTACAATGAGCAGTTCTTC. This codes for CASSEVLLSGASYNEQFF.

In this sample, this clone turned up a few times. The sample holds other DNA sequences that translate to the same CDR3. The V call is TRBV2, the J call TRBJ2-3, with D tentatively TRBD1 (5 bases). There are 12 residues in the CDR3. V was trimmed by 3 bases and J by 4 bases, leaving 5 bases between them. Germline V lookup: CDR1 SNHLY, CDR2 FYNNEI. CDR3 residues: CASSDRADTQYF. The CDR3 region has the DNA TGTGCCAGCAGTGACAGGGCAGATACGCAGTATTTT.

This clone has only one observation. CDR3 region: CASSLTGDLDTQYF. CDR3 DNA: TGTGCCAGCAGCTTAACGGGGGATTTGGATACGCAGTATTTT. The V gene is TRBV13, the J gene TRBJ2-3; TRBD2 is a possible D gene (6 bases). Looked up from germline, CDR1 is PRHDT and CDR2 is FYEKMQ (reference sequence). The CDR3 is made up of 14 amino acids. Trimming shortened V by 2 bases and J by 6 bases, and 12 bases separated the two germline ends.

This chain connects TRBV9 to TRBJ2-3; TRBD2 might be the D (5 bases). Germline V CDR1 and CDR2: SGDLS, YYNGEE. The V and J ends lost 0 bases and 3 bases respectively, with 14 bases between them. The CDR3 has 16 amino acids. The CDR3: CASSVVGIRLTDTQYF. As DNA, the CDR3 is TGTGCCAGCAGCGTAGTCGGGATCCGTTTGACAGATACGCAGTATTTT.

This chain connects TRBV6-1 to TRBJ1-5; D ambiguous. Germline V gene sequence: CDR1 MNHNS, CDR2 SASEGT. The CDR3 extends over 13 amino acids. Trimming removed 7 bases at V and 4 bases at J, with 11 bases between. Written as DNA, the CDR3 is TGTGCCAGCACGGGGTTTGAGAATCAGCCCCAGCATTTT. Encoded protein: CASTGFENQPQHF.

This clone was seen a handful of times. The junction departs from germline at one end; a sequencing error may be responsible. The chain is built from TRBV7-2 and TRBJ2-7; the D gene is possibly TRBD2 (5 bases). This CDR3 has 13 amino acids. The V gene's germline CDR1 is SGHTA and CDR2 FQGNSA. CDR3 DNA sequence: TGTGCCAGCAGGCCCCCTAGCTCCCACGAGCAGTACTTC. This translates into CASRPPSSHEQYF. The entire variable domain, with the rest obtained from reference TRBV7-2 and TRBJ2-7, is as follows: GAGVSQSPSNKVTEKGKDVELRCDPISGHTALYWYRQSLGQGLEFLIYFQGNSAPDKSGLPSDRFSAERTGGSVSTLTIQRTQQEDSAVYLCASRPPSSHEQYFGPGTRLTVT.

The chain carries TRBV27 and TRBJ1-6; D ambiguous. The V and J ends lost 0 bases and 9 bases respectively, with 9 bases between them. Germline V gene sequence: CDR1 MNHEY, CDR2 SMNVEV (reference sequence). The length of the CDR3 is 14 residues. The DNA for the CDR3 is TGTGCCAGCAGTTTATCGTATTTGCGTTCACCCCTCCACTTT. It is translated as CASSLSYLRSPLHF.

CDR3 sequence: CASSPVRGGSGNTIYF. For the CDR3, the DNA is TGTGCCAGCAGCCCTGTGAGGGGAGGTTCGGGAAACACCATATATTTT. The chain recombines TRBV11-2 with TRBJ1-3; maybe TRBD1 (5 bases). Trimming left V 5 bases short and J 4 bases short, with 18 bases between. Germline values: CDR1 SGHAT, CDR2 FQNNGV. CDR3 size: 16 residues.

The chain employs TRBV6-1 and TRBJ2-4, with D possibly matching TRBD2 (6 bases). Germline CDR1 is MNHNS and CDR2 is SASEGT. V lost 8 bases and J 2 bases, leaving 13 bases between the germline ends. This CDR3 comprises 14 residues. The CDR3 DNA is TGTGCCAGCGCAGAGGCGGGGACCAAAAACATTCAGTACTTC. This encodes CASAEAGTKNIQYF.